This TCR beta chain was sequenced for a study of cytomegalovirus exposure and HLA in healthy donors. CDR1 and CDR2 from the germline V gene are SGDLS and YYNGEE. The junction had 9 bases not matched to a gene; V was cut back by 7 bases and J by 6 bases. The CDR3 contains 13 residues. The PCR used 60 Vbeta and 13 Jbeta primers. The repertoire was sequenced with immunoSEQ multiplex PCR; TCRdb's copy has only in-frame clones and lacks some. The sample consists of fewer than 250,000 clones, 78% of them appearing once. Sequences were obtained from PBMCs. The chain couples TRBV9 to TRBJ2-7, with 8 bases fitting TRBD1. This TCR was recovered from a male donor in good health and CMV-seronegative. Here the CDR3 reads CASARAGGGEQYF. The DNA for the CDR3 is TGTGCCAGCGCCCGGGCAGGGGGCGGCGAGCAGTACTTC.